This TCR beta chain is from a study of blood T cell repertoires in COVID-19. Looking at the study overall: Sites in the United States, Italy and Spain provided acute and convalescent COVID-19 samples.

Germline V CDR1 and CDR2: SGHVS, FNYEAQ. The CDR3 totals 14 residues. The ends were cut back, 5 bases at V and 7 bases at J, with 12 bases in the middle. Profiling relied on immunoSEQ multiplex PCR, and the TCRdb table lists in-frame clones only, not all of them. The profile shows about 400,000 clones, approximately 86% of them singletons. The table lists this clone with a few counts. Sequenced sample: peripheral blood. This clonotype originated in a woman aged 60-70 years with COVID-19, enrolled during active disease. The chain carries TRBV7-6 and TRBJ1-6; maybe TRBD1 (6 bases). This chain's CDR3 is CASSKGQGNSPLHF. The CDR3 DNA follows: TGTGCCAGCAGCAAAGGCCAGGGGAATTCACCCCTCCACTTT.